This T cell receptor beta chain is drawn from a study of blood T cell repertoires in COVID-19. Looking at the study overall: The United States, Italy and Spain provided the acute and convalescent COVID-19 samples.

Germline V gene sequence: CDR1 SGHRS, CDR2 YFSETQ. The V segment lost 2 bases and the J segment 4 bases; nucleotides outside the gene matches: 5. The CDR3 covers 16 residues. Per the authors' pipeline: Amplifying reference gene primers gave estimates of nucleated cell counts. Libraries were prepared by immunoSEQ multiplex PCR; TCRdb keeps only in-frame clonotypes and omits some of them. That table furnishes V, J and clone size, whereas the DNA furnished D and trimming. The sample yields about 140,000 clones, more than 75% seen once. Sequencing was carried out using peripheral blood. The chain recombines TRBV5-1 with TRBJ2-3; TRBD2 agrees at 12 bases. This TCR came from a man aged 80 or over with acute or convalescent COVID-19. The CDR3 is CASSFMTSGGSDTQYF. The CDR3 DNA reads as TGCGCCAGCAGCTTCATGACTAGCGGGGGATCAGATACGCAGTATTTT.